Shown below are 29 T cell receptor beta chains from a single sample sequenced in a study of blood T cell repertoires in COVID-19. The assay was immunoSEQ multiplex PCR, and TCRdb's table has in-frame clones only and misses some. The sample includes 360,000 or so clones, about 90% of them seen just once. Sequencing used peripheral blood. All receptors derive from a man younger than 30 with active or convalescent COVID-19.

The V and J genes are TRBV7-2 and TRBJ1-2; maybe TRBD1 (5 bases). This CDR3 spans 13 amino acids. Trimming took off 4 bases at V and 7 bases at J, with 13 bases between the two ends. Germline V gene sequence: CDR1 SGHTA, CDR2 FQGNSA. The CDR3 nucleotides are TGTGCCAGCAGCTCCCCCCGGGGGGTTGGCTACACCTTC. It yields the protein CASSSPRGVGYTF.

The V call is TRBV9, the J call TRBJ1-5, with TRBD1 as a possible D gene (5 bases). The CDR3 length is 15 residues. Deletions cut 0 bases from V and 6 bases from J, with 13 bases between. Germline V gene sequence: CDR1 SGDLS, CDR2 YYNGEE. For the CDR3, the DNA is TGTGCCAGCAGCGTAGAGGGGACTCCTGGTCAGCCCCAGCATTTT. Translating gives CASSVEGTPGQPQHF.

The chain has TRBV6-2 or TRBV6-3 and TRBJ2-5; D unclear. The CDR3 consists of 11 residues. V lost 5 bases and J lost 3, with 4 bases in between. Germline V CDR1 and CDR2: MNHEY, SVGEGT. The CDR3 protein is CASSPKETQYF. CDR3 sequence (DNA): TGTGCCAGCAGTCCAAAAGAGACCCAGTACTTC.

The rearrangement joins TRBV7-3 to TRBJ1-2; D may be TRBD1 (5 bases). The CDR3 is made up of 14 amino acids. Germline values: CDR1 SGHTA, CDR2 FQGTGA. Trimming cost V 3 bases and J 4 bases, with 12 bases left between them. The CDR3 DNA reads as TGTGCCAGCAGCTTGGGGGGAAGTAGCTATGGCTACACCTTC. The encoded protein is CASSLGGSSYGYTF.

This clone was detected once. This rearrangement joins TRBV4-2 to TRBJ2-1; a weak D match, TRBD2 (5 bases). Germline CDR1 reads LGHNA; CDR2 reads YNFKEQ. The CDR3 length is 14 residues. Trimming cost V 0 bases and J 7 bases, with 10 bases left between them. Written as DNA, the CDR3 is TGTGCCAGCAGCCAAGATGAGGGCCCTAATGAGCAGTTCTTC. This encodes CASSQDEGPNEQFF.

The chain recombines TRBV24-1 with TRBJ2-3; 8 bases map to TRBD2. Trimming at V came to 4 bases and at J to 3 bases, leaving 8 bases not matched to a gene. Germline values: CDR1 KGHDR, CDR2 SFDVKD. The CDR3 loop spans 16 amino acids. The CDR3 region has the DNA TGTGCCACCAGTGACCCCGGGGAGCGGGGGACAGATACGCAGTATTTT. Translation: CATSDPGERGTDTQYF.

This clone occurred a few times. The V gene is TRBV27, the J gene TRBJ1-5, with D uncertain. This CDR3 has 16 amino acids. The V gene's germline CDR1 is MNHEY and CDR2 SMNVEV (reference sequence). Between the trimmed V and J ends, which lost 3 bases and 0 bases, there was a span of 12 bases. CDR3 region: CASSFVAPYSNQPQHF. The CDR3 nucleotides are TGTGCCAGCAGTTTCGTGGCACCATATAGCAATCAGCCCCAGCATTTT.

The rearrangement uses TRBV29-1 and TRBJ1-4; tentative D call: TRBD1 (6 bases). The CDR3 covers 15 residues. The germline gives CDR1 SQVTM, CDR2 ANQGSEA. V dropped 6 bases and J dropped 7 bases, with 21 bases sitting between them. DNA of the CDR3: TGCAGCGTGGCAGGGGATCGGGAAGGTGGTGAAAAACTGTTTTTT. Its translation is CSVAGDREGGEKLFF.

The chain is built from TRBV5-1 and TRBJ2-2, with D possibly being TRBD1 (6 bases). The CDR3 runs to 13 residues. Germline lookup yields CDR1 SGHRS and CDR2 YFSETQ. V dropped 3 bases and J dropped 5 bases, with 8 bases sitting between them. CDR3 amino acids: CASSYQGTGELFF. The CDR3 DNA reads as TGCGCCAGCAGCTATCAGGGGACCGGGGAGCTGTTTTTT.

The chain recombines TRBV2 with TRBJ2-1; 9 bases are a match to TRBD2. The CDR3 length is 14 residues. Per germline, CDR1 SNHLY and CDR2 FYNNEI. Trimming at V came to 8 bases and at J to 0 bases, leaving 2 bases not matched to a gene. Here the CDR3 reads CASVTSGSYNEQFF. CDR3 DNA sequence: TGTGCCAGCGTGACTAGCGGCTCCTACAATGAGCAGTTCTTC.

This chain uses TRBV6-2 or TRBV6-3 with TRBJ2-3; 12 bases are a match to TRBD2. There are 19 residues in the CDR3. V trimming: 0 bases; J trimming: 3 bases; junction bases outside the gene matches: 10. Per germline, CDR1 MNHEY and CDR2 SVGEGT. CDR3 nucleotides: TGTGCCAGCAGTTACTCCGTTGGACGACTAGCGGGGGAAACAGATACGCAGTATTTT. Translation: CASSYSVGRLAGETDTQYF.

Remarks on this clone: An end of the junction does not agree with germline; a read error may underlie this. The chain links TRBV29-1 to TRBJ2-6; D may be TRBD1 (5 bases). CDR3 length: 15 residues. Germline V gene data show CDR1 as SQVTM and CDR2 as ANQGSEA. This CDR3 is CSVQTYSSGANVLTF. The CDR3 DNA reads TGCAGCGTTCAGACATATAGCTCTGGGGCCAACGTGCTGACTTTC.

On this clone itself: One base separates it from a far larger clone, so it is likely a read error. The CDR3 spells CACSQPGSRQPQHF. The DNA for the CDR3 is TGCGCCTGCAGCCAACCAGGTTCACGGCAGCCCCAGCATTTT. V usage is TRBV4-1 and J usage is TRBJ1-5; D not resolved. The CDR3 has 14 amino acids. Germline V gene data show CDR1 as MGHRA and CDR2 as YSYEKL.

The rearrangement uses TRBV10-2 and TRBJ2-1; no firm D call. Per germline, CDR1 WSHSY and CDR2 SAAADI. Trimming took 4 bases from V and 1 from J, leaving 8 bases between them. This CDR3 is built from 14 residues. CDR3 DNA: TGCGCCAGCAGTGGAAGGAGTTCCTACAATGAGCAGTTCTTC. It translates to CASSGRSSYNEQFF.

There are a few counts of this clone. This chain connects TRBV3-1 (or the pseudogene TRBV3-2) to TRBJ2-7, with 9 nucleotides matching TRBD1. Germline values: CDR1 LGHDT, CDR2 YNNKEL (reference sequence). Trimming cost V 4 bases and J 12 bases; bases outside gene matches: 4. The CDR3 spans 11 residues. DNA of the CDR3: TGTGCCAGCAGCCCAGGACAGGGGATGTACTTC. It codes for CASSPGQGMYF.

The CDR3 is CASSSGATSSTDTQYF. Written as DNA, the CDR3 is TGTGCCAGTAGTAGCGGGGCTACTTCTAGCACAGATACGCAGTATTTT. The chain recombines TRBV19 with TRBJ2-3; perhaps TRBD2 as D (6 bases). CDR3 length: 16 residues. V was shortened by 4 bases and J by 0 bases, with 14 bases between the two germline ends. Germline V gene sequence: CDR1 LNHDA, CDR2 SQIVND (reference sequence).

The rearrangement uses TRBV6-5 and TRBJ1-1; D gene uncertain. The CDR3 consists of 13 residues. Trimming stripped 8 bases from V and 1 base from J, with 11 bases between. CDR1 and CDR2 (germline): MNHEY, SVGAGI. The CDR3 coding sequence is TGTGCCAGCGGGAGAAAGGGGAACACTGAAGCTTTCTTT. Protein: CASGRKGNTEAFF.

The chain uses TRBV11-2 and TRBJ1-1; D call uncertain. There are 14 residues in the CDR3. Germline CDR1 and CDR2: SGHAT and FQNNGV. The V end was cut by 0 bases, the J end by 5 bases, with 10 bases between. The CDR3 reads CASSLEKSGTEAFF. The CDR3 DNA reads as TGTGCCAGCAGCTTAGAAAAATCGGGAACTGAAGCTTTCTTT.

The V gene is TRBV9, the J gene TRBJ2-7; the D is unclear. Trimming took off 0 bases at V and 1 base at J, with 8 bases between the two ends. This CDR3 has 14 residues. Germline CDR1 is SGDLS and CDR2 is YYNGEE. CDR3 bases: TGTGCCAGCAGCGTAGACGCAGGATCCTACGAGCAGTACTTC. It translates to CASSVDAGSYEQYF.

The genes are TRBV7-2 and TRBJ1-2; D might be TRBD1 (5 bases). Germline-derived CDR1 and CDR2 are SGHTA and FQGNSA. Trimming stripped 7 bases from V and 6 bases from J, with 9 bases between. The CDR3 contains 11 residues. CDR3 bases: TGTGCCAGCACCCCCAGGGATGGCTACACCTTC. As protein: CASTPRDGYTF. The full variable domain, in which reference TRBV7-2 and TRBJ1-2 provide the parts outside the CDR3, is GAGVSQSPSNKVTEKGKDVELRCDPISGHTALYWYRQSLGQGLEFLIYFQGNSAPDKSGLPSDRFSAERTGGSVSTLTIQRTQQEDSAVYLCASTPRDGYTFGSGTRLTVV.

In the case of this clone: Other DNA sequences in the sample encode the same CDR3. J is TRBJ1-2 and V is TRBV7-2; 7 bases are a match to TRBD1. Germline CDR1 SGHTA, CDR2 FQGNSA. This CDR3 spans 14 amino acids. V lost 1 base and J lost 4; bases outside the gene matches: 3. CDR3: CASSLDGQVYGYTF. The CDR3 nucleotides are TGTGCCAGCAGCTTAGATGGACAGGTCTATGGCTACACCTTC.

The chain is built from TRBV3-1 (or the pseudogene TRBV3-2) and TRBJ2-7, with TRBD2 matching over 9 bases. This CDR3 region has 16 residues. J lost 1 base, V lost 1 base, and 5 bases had no gene match. From germline, CDR1 is LGHDT and CDR2 YNNKEL (reference sequence). Here the CDR3 reads CASSQGIAGASYEQYF. DNA for the CDR3: TGTGCCAGCAGCCAAGGCATAGCGGGGGCATCCTACGAGCAGTACTTC.

This clone was seen only once. The chain combines TRBV4-1 with TRBJ2-1; 7 bases are a match to TRBD2. Germline lookup yields CDR1 MGHRA and CDR2 YSYEKL. The J segment lost 3 bases and the V segment lost 1 base, leaving 9 bases of the junction unmatched. The CDR3 is made up of 17 amino acids. The CDR3 DNA sequence: TGCGCCAGCAGCCAAGTTTTGGCGGGGGTAAACTACAATGAGCAGTTCTTC. Its protein is CASSQVLAGVNYNEQFF.

The chain has TRBV6-5 and TRBJ2-7; TRBD1 matches at 10 bases. The V and J ends lost 11 bases and 5 bases, in that order; junction bases with no gene match: 9. Germline values: CDR1 MNHEY, CDR2 SVGAGI. The length of the CDR3 is 13 residues. The CDR3 nucleotides read TGTGCCGCAAAGGGACAGGGGACCAACGAGCAGTACTTC. This codes for CAAKGQGTNEQYF.

J is TRBJ2-1 and V is TRBV6-5, with 11 bases fitting TRBD2. V lost 5 bases and J lost 4; bases outside the gene matches: 4. Germline CDR1 and CDR2: MNHEY and SVGAGI. The CDR3 runs 15 residues. Here the CDR3 DNA reads TGTGCCAGCAGTAACGGACTAGCGGGTTACAATGAGCAGTTCTTC. It is translated as CASSNGLAGYNEQFF.

J is TRBJ2-7 and V is TRBV9; 11 bases fit TRBD2. V gave up 5 bases and J gave up 3 bases; unmatched junction bases: 4. This CDR3 is 14 amino acids long. Germline values: CDR1 SGDLS, CDR2 YYNGEE. CDR3: CASSLAGGGYEQYF. DNA of the CDR3: TGTGCCAGCAGTTTAGCGGGAGGGGGCTACGAGCAGTACTTC. Based on the CDR3 plus reference TRBV9 and TRBJ2-7, the full variable domain is DSGVTQTPKHLITATGQRVTLRCSPRSGDLSVYWYQQSLDQGLQFLIQYYNGEERAKGNILERFSAQQFPDLHSELNLSSLELGDSALYFCASSLAGGGYEQYFGPGTRLTVT.

The chain is built from TRBV6-5 and TRBJ2-2; maybe TRBD1 (5 bases). The germline V gene encodes CDR1 MNHEY and CDR2 SVGAGI. Trimming left V 7 bases short and J 7 bases short, with 13 bases between. The CDR3 totals 13 residues. The CDR3 DNA reads TGTGCCAGCAAGGGGTTTGGGGACGGGGAGCTGTTTTTT. Translating it yields CASKGFGDGELFF.

J is TRBJ2-1 and V is TRBV19; TRBD2 matches at 9 bases. Germline CDR1 is LNHDA and CDR2 is SQIVND (reference sequence). V lost 1 base, J lost 2 bases, and 3 bases stayed unmatched. There are 16 residues in the CDR3. DNA of the CDR3: TGTGCCAGTAGTATAGTGAGCGGGGGGACCTACAATGAGCAGTTCTTC. Its protein product is CASSIVSGGTYNEQFF.

The chain couples TRBV6-4 to TRBJ1-1, with TRBD1 matching over 7 bases. With 4 bases clipped from V and 7 bases from J, the junction kept 6 bases outside the gene matches. The CDR3 consists of 13 residues. Germline V CDR1 and CDR2: MRHNA, SNTAGT. CDR3 in DNA: TGTGCCAGCAGTGTGGGACAGATCCATGAAGCTTTCTTT. It yields the protein CASSVGQIHEAFF.